The clone carrying this TCR beta chain showed up many times. What it recognizes is unknown. A read error may explain this, as a much larger clone is one base away. The data belong to a study of blood T cells in healthy people across ages. Findings and limits, study-wide: Not knowing donor CMV status may have confounded expanded clonotype changes. In long-lived donors, naive CD4+ cell counts and diversity exceeded those of aged donors.

The authors ran a second PCR of roughly 6 to 12 cycles using a sample-barcoded 5' primer and a J-beta primer mix. A template-switch adaptor with 12 random nucleotides tagged each cDNA molecule. Each CDR3 protein is one row after TCRdb ran MiXCR on the 5' RACE reads. The sample records about 970,000 distinct CDR3 sequences, about 53% being singletons. Deletions cut 8 bases from V and 11 bases from J, with 15 bases between. There are 11 residues in the CDR3. Germline-derived CDR1 and CDR2 are MNHEY and SMNVEV (reference sequence). Whenever a sample was processed, at least 6.5 million PBMCs were isolated.

The sequenced sample was blood. This clonotype was obtained from a woman aged 55 to 70 in good health. The V and J genes are TRBV27 and TRBJ2-5; D is unresolved. CDR3 in DNA: TGTGCCAGCCGAGTTGGGAATGAGCAGTACTTC. Residues: CASRVGNEQYF.